Listed below are T cell receptor beta chains from one sample, sequenced in a study of regulatory T cells in long-lasting Graves disease. TCRdb reprocessed the multiplex PCR reads with MiXCR, giving one entry per CDR3 protein. Of approximately 400,000 distinct CDR3 sequences in the sample, more than 12% were seen once. Another study also made use of these data, one on T cells in Graves' hyperthyroidism and ophthalmopathy.

The source was peripheral blood mononuclear cells (PBMCs), collected at new diagnosis, from a patient treated with antithyroid drugs. These receptors all come from a woman in her 30s with Graves disease. CDR3s include the opening cysteine and the closing phenylalanine or tryptophan. D genes are given only for firm matches. The size of a clone is reported for some rows only, either as once, few or many, or as a class for expanded clones.

v_call	d_call	clone_size	j_call	cdr3_nt	cdr3_aa
TRBV24-1	NA	many	TRBJ1-5	TGTGCCACCTCTGCGGGGTCGAGAAGCAATCAGCCCCAGCATTTT	CATSAGSRSNQPQHF
TRBV7-2	NA	NA	TRBJ1-4	TGTGCCAGCAGCTTACCTCCCGGGGCCCTCGGAAAACTGTTTTTT	CASSLPPGALGKLFF
TRBV20-1	NA	many	TRBJ2-7	TGCAGTGCCCTAAGCGGATCCTACGAGCAGTACTTC	CSALSGSYEQYF
TRBV2	TRBD1	many	TRBJ1-1	TGTGCCAGCAGTGAAAGGGGAGCCAGGGGGGGAGCTTTCTTT	CASSERGARGGAFF
TRBV11-1	NA	many	TRBJ2-3	TGTGCCAGCAGCTTAAGAGTTGCGGACACAGATACGCAGTATTTT	CASSLRVADTDTQYF
TRBV27	NA	few	TRBJ2-3	TGTGCCAGCAGTTTAAGTCCCCTCCGGGATACGCAGTATTTT	CASSLSPLRDTQYF
TRBV7-2	TRBD2	many	TRBJ2-7	TGTGCCAGCAGCTTAGATGGCGGGGGACTAGCGATCGAGCAGTACTTC	CASSLDGGGLAIEQYF
TRBV18	NA	NA	TRBJ1-1	TGTGCCAGCTCACCATTAGGGGGGATGACTGAAGCTTTCTTT	CASSPLGGMTEAFF
TRBV9	NA	many	TRBJ2-2	TGTGCCAGCAGCGTACTGCCACAAAGGACCGGGGAGCTGTTTTTT	CASSVLPQRTGELFF
TRBV9	NA	many	TRBJ2-2	TGTGCCAGCAGCGTAGGGTCCGGGGAGCTGTTTTTT	CASSVGSGELFF
TRBV6-1	TRBD2	many	TRBJ2-1	TGTGCCAGCAGTCCTCGGACTAGCTACAATGAGCAGTTCTTC	CASSPRTSYNEQFF
TRBV18	TRBD1	many	TRBJ2-1	TGTGCCAGCTCACTCACCGGGACAGGCACTTACAATGAGCAGTTCTTC	CASSLTGTGTYNEQFF
TRBV5-4	TRBD1	many	TRBJ1-4	TGTGCCAGCAGCTTGCAGGGGGATGAAAAACTGTTTTTT	CASSLQGDEKLFF
TRBV29-1	NA	NA	TRBJ1-6	TGCAGCGTTCGGCCAGGCCCTATTTCACCCCTCCACTTT	CSVRPGPISPLHF
TRBV7-8	TRBD2	many	TRBJ2-1	TGTGCCAGCAGCTTATCGCTTAGCGGGAGTCTCAGCTCCTACAATGAGCAGTTCTTC	CASSLSLSGSLSSYNEQFF
TRBV20-1	TRBD2	many	TRBJ2-5	TGCAGTGCTAGGGGGACTAGCGGGAAAGAGACCCAGTACTTC	CSARGTSGKETQYF
TRBV29-1	NA	many	TRBJ1-1	TGCAGCGTTAAGAACACTGAAGCTTTCTTT	CSVKNTEAFF
TRBV3-1	NA	NA	TRBJ1-3	TGTGCCAGCAGCCCCGGGCGGTCGACGGCCTCTGGAAACACCATATATTTT	CASSPGRSTASGNTIYF
TRBV9	TRBD2	NA	TRBJ2-1	TGTGCCAGCAGCGTAGGAACTAGCGGAGGCTCCTACAATGAGCAGTTCTTC	CASSVGTSGGSYNEQFF
TRBV20-1	NA	many	TRBJ2-3	TGCAGTGTACTGCCTTCCAGGACTGTCACAGATACGCAGTATTTT	CSVLPSRTVTDTQYF
TRBV4-1	TRBD1	NA	TRBJ1-5	TGCGCCAGCAGCCAACAGGGGGTCAATCAGCCCCAGCATTTT	CASSQQGVNQPQHF
TRBV29-1	NA	many	TRBJ2-3	TGCAGCGTTGAAGTTTGGTCGGGGGCCGATACGCAGTATTTT	CSVEVWSGADTQYF
TRBV6-1	NA	few	TRBJ1-2	TGTGCCAGCATCTGGGCCGAGAAAAACTATGGCTACACCTTC	CASIWAEKNYGYTF
TRBV30	NA	many	TRBJ2-2	TGTGCCGGCGATAGCGAGAACACCGGGGAGCTGTTTTTT	CAGDSENTGELFF
TRBV28	TRBD2	many	TRBJ2-1	TGTGCCACCCACCGAGGGACTAGCGGCTACAATGAGCAGTTCTTC	CATHRGTSGYNEQFF
TRBV30	NA	NA	TRBJ1-5	TGTGCCTGGAGTGTGGCCGGGATCAATCAGCCCCAGCATTTT	CAWSVAGINQPQHF
TRBV25-1	NA	few	TRBJ2-3	TGTGCCAGCAGACAGGGCACGCAGTATTTT	CASRQGTQYF